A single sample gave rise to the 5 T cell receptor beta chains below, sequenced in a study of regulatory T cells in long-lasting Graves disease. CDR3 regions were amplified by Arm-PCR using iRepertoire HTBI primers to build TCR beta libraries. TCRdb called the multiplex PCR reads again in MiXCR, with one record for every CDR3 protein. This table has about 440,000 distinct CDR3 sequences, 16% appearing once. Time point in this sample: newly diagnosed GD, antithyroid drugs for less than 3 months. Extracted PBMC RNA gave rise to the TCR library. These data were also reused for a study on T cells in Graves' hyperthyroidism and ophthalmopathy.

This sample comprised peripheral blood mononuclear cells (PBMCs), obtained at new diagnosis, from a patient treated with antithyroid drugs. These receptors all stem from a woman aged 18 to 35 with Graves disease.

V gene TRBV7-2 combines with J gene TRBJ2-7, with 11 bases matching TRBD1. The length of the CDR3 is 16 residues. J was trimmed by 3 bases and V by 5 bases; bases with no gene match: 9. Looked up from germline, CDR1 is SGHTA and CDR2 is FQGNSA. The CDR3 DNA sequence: TGTGCCAGCAGCCAGAGGCCGGGACAGGGGGGCTACGAGCAGTACTTC. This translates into CASSQRPGQGGYEQYF.

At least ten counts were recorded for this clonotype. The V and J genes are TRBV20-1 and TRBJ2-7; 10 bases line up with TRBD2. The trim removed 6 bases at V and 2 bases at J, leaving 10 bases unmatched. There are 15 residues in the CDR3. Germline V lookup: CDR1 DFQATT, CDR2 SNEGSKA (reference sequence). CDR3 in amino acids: CSATGRLAGTYEQYF. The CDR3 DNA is TGCAGTGCCACCGGCCGACTAGCGGGTACCTACGAGCAGTACTTC.

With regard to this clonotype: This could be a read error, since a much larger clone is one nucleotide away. The CDR3 DNA is TGTGCCAGCAGTCCGAGGACGCGGGGGGCGAACACTGAAGCTTCCTTT. It specifies CASSPRTRGANTEASF. The chain uses TRBV27 and TRBJ1-1, with a weak D call TRBD1 (6 bases). Germline CDR1 reads MNHEY; CDR2 reads SMNVEV (reference sequence). The CDR3 length is 16 residues.

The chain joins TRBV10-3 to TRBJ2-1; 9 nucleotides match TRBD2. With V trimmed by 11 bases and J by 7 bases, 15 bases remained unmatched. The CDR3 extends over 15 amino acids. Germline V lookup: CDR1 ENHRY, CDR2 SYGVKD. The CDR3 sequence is CAAGTREGLENEQFF. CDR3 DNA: TGTGCCGCCGGGACGCGGGAGGGCCTGGAGAATGAGCAGTTCTTC.

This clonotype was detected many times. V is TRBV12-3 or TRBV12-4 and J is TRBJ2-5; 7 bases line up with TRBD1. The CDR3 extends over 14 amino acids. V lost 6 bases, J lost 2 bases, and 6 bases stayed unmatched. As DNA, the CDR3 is TGTGCCAGCAGCGATAGGACAGGACAAGAGACCCAGTACTTC. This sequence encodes CASSDRTGQETQYF.